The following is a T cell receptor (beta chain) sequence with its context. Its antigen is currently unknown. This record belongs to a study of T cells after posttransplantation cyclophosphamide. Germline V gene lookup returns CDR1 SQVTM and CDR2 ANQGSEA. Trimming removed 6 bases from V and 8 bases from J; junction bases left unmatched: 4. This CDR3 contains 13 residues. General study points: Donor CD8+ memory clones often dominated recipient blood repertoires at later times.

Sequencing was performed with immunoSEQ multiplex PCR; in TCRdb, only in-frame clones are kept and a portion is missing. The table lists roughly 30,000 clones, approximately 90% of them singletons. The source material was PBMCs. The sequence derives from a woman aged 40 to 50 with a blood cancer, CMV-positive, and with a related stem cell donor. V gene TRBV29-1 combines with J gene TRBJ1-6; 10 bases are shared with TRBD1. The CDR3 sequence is CSVKGTGDSPLHF. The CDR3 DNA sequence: TGCAGCGTGAAGGGGACAGGGGATTCACCCCTCCACTTT.